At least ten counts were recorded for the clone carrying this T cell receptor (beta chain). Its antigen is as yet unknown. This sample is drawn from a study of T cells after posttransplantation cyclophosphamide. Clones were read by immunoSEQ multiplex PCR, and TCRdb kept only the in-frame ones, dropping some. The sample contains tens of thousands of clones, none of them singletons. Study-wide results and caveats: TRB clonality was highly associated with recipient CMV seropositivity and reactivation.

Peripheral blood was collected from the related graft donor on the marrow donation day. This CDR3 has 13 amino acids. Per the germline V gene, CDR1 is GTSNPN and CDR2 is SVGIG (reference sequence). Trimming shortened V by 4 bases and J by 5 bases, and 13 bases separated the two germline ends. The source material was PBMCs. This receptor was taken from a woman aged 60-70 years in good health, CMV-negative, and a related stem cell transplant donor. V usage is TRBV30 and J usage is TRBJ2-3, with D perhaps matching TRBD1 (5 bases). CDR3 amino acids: CAWTDLRGDTQYF. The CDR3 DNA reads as TGTGCCTGGACCGATCTTAGGGGAGATACGCAGTATTTT.